This T cell receptor (beta chain) was identified during a study of T cells in Graves' hyperthyroidism and ophthalmopathy. Study-wide findings and caveats: Blood samples included most of the expanded thyroid clonotypes exceeding 0.001. Model-based prediction identified ophthalmopathy a median 6.5 months prior to its onset.

Clinicians diagnosed patients from clinical symptoms, serum thyroxine and TRAb, thyroid ultrasound and orbital computed tomography. The CDR3 loop spans 14 amino acids. V dropped 9 bases and J dropped 2; count of bases not matched to a gene: 9. Germline assignment: CDR1 SGDLS and CDR2 YYNGEE. RNA transcripts served as the template for amplifying TCR beta CDR3 regions. A first-round RT-PCR of the TCR CDR3 used the HTBI primer set. TCRdb independently ran MiXCR on the multiplex PCR reads; one entry per CDR3 protein. The sample includes 500,000 to 600,000 distinct CDR3 sequences, approximately 48% of them seen just once. This clonotype was observed a handful of times. Its antigen is not known.

Sequenced: peripheral blood or thyroid tissue (not recorded which). The chain links TRBV9 to TRBJ2-7; 9 bases are a match to TRBD1. The receptor comes from an adult woman with Graves' disease, either hyperthyroidism or ophthalmopathy (not recorded which). CDR3 in amino acids: CATAPGQGTYEQYF. As DNA, the CDR3 is TGTGCCACCGCCCCGGGACAGGGCACCTACGAGCAGTACTTC.